The 32 T cell receptor beta chains given below trace back to one sample, sequenced in a study of blood T cell repertoires in COVID-19. The data were produced by immunoSEQ multiplex PCR, yet TCRdb's version contains in-frame clones alone and is incomplete. The table shows roughly 700,000 clones, with 90% occurring only once. The source material was peripheral blood. Receptors were obtained from a woman between 18 and 29 years old with acute or convalescent COVID-19.

The chain couples TRBV27 to TRBJ2-7; 8 bases map to TRBD1. The CDR3 covers 17 residues. After removal of 5 bases from V and 7 bases from J, the junction contained 19 bases not matched to a gene. Germline V gene sequence: CDR1 MNHEY, CDR2 SMNVEV (reference sequence). CDR3 residues: CASSPRGRGTGGEEQYF. As DNA, the CDR3 is TGTGCCAGCAGTCCCCGGGGCAGGGGGACAGGTGGGGAAGAGCAGTACTTC.

The chain combines TRBV7-9 with TRBJ2-7; D might be TRBD1 (5 bases). The germline gives CDR1 SEHNR, CDR2 FQNEAQ (reference sequence). Trimming stripped 7 bases from V and 3 bases from J, with 22 bases between. The length of the CDR3 is 16 residues. For the CDR3, the DNA is TGTGCCAGCACCCCCGCGCGACAGCGTGATGTCTACGAGCAGTACTTC. It is translated as CASTPARQRDVYEQYF.

The chain combines TRBV6-5 with TRBJ1-4; the match to TRBD1 covers 9 bases. J lost 5 bases, V lost 2 bases, and 3 bases had no gene match. This CDR3 spans 15 amino acids. Germline CDR1 reads MNHEY; CDR2 reads SVGAGI. The CDR3 here is CASSYRGQGNEKLFF. As DNA, the CDR3 is TGTGCCAGCAGTTACCGGGGACAGGGAAATGAAAAACTGTTTTTT.

This clone has a single count. The chain employs TRBV4-1 and TRBJ1-2; D is unclear. V lost 1 base to trimming and J lost 0 bases, with 9 bases between them. The germline CDR1 and CDR2 sequences are MGHRA and YSYEKL. The CDR3 loop spans 15 amino acids. CDR3 DNA sequence: TGCGCCAGCAGCCAAGTAATAACAGCTAACTATGGCTACACCTTC. Translated, it gives CASSQVITANYGYTF.

The chain couples TRBV4-3 to TRBJ2-1; 7 positions match TRBD1. J was trimmed by 6 bases and V by 0 bases; bases with no gene match: 11. CDR1 is LGHNA and CDR2 is YSLEER in the germline V gene. The CDR3 covers 17 residues. CDR3 protein: CASSQEGDSPYINEQFF. In nucleotides, the CDR3 is TGCGCCAGCAGCCAAGAAGGGGACAGTCCATACATCAATGAGCAGTTCTTC.

This clone was seen once. V usage is TRBV9 and J usage is TRBJ1-1, with D tentatively TRBD1 (6 bases). The CDR3 covers 15 residues. The V gene lost 3 bases and the J gene lost 1 base, with 13 bases spanning the gap. Germline assignment: CDR1 SGDLS and CDR2 YYNGEE. The CDR3: CASSATGHRNTEAFF. CDR3 sequence (DNA): TGTGCCAGCAGCGCAACGGGACACCGGAACACTGAAGCTTTCTTT.

The gene calls are TRBV5-4 and TRBJ2-2; D unresolved. V lost 0 bases and J 3 bases, leaving 6 bases between the germline ends. In germline, CDR1 is SGHNT, CDR2 YYREEE (reference sequence). The CDR3 spans 14 residues. Written as DNA, the CDR3 is TGTGCCAGCAGCTTGGGGCAGGACACCGGGGAGCTGTTTTTT. Amino acid sequence: CASSLGQDTGELFF.

The chain employs TRBV5-6 and TRBJ1-5; 9 bases match TRBD1. Trimming took 1 base from V and 0 from J; bases not matched to a gene: 5. The length of the CDR3 is 17 residues. CDR1 SGHDT and CDR2 YYEEEE come from the germline V gene. CDR3 DNA: TGTGCCAGCAGCTTGAGAGGGACAGGGTATAGCAATCAGCCCCAGCATTTT. Protein sequence: CASSLRGTGYSNQPQHF.

The chain links TRBV21-1 to TRBJ1-2; the DNA was not used to check the table's D call, TRBD1. TRBV21-1 is shown as a pseudogene. The CDR3 totals 18 residues. The CDR3 reads CASSPPEDRVPLNYGYTF. The CDR3 DNA is TGTGCCAGCAGCCCCCCCGAGGACAGGGTCCCCCTTAACTATGGCTACACCTTC.

The chain couples TRBV25-1 to TRBJ2-1; 9 bases line up with TRBD1. Germline V gene data show CDR1 as MGHDK and CDR2 as SYGVNS. Trimming removed 4 bases from V and 8 bases from J; junction bases left unmatched: 9. The CDR3 consists of 15 residues. This chain's CDR3 is CASSGLETGGHEQFF. Here the CDR3 DNA reads TGTGCCAGCAGTGGGTTGGAGACAGGGGGTCATGAGCAGTTCTTC.

The chain uses TRBV3-1 (or the pseudogene TRBV3-2) and TRBJ2-2, with TRBD1 matching over 8 bases. The V and J ends lost 1 base and 7 bases, in that order; junction bases with no gene match: 5. From germline, CDR1 is LGHDT and CDR2 YNNKEL (reference sequence). The CDR3 has 15 amino acids. Written as DNA, the CDR3 is TGTGCCAGCAGCCAAGTCAGGGGGCGTTTCGGGGAGCTGTTTTTT. The encoded protein is CASSQVRGRFGELFF.

This rearrangement joins TRBV28 to TRBJ1-1; TRBD1 is a possible D gene (6 bases). The CDR3 has 13 residues. The germline V gene has CDR1 MDHEN and CDR2 SYDVKM. V lost 4 bases and J lost 12, with 18 bases in between. CDR3 residues: CASSYQTGPGTFF. For the CDR3, the DNA is TGTGCCAGCAGTTACCAGACAGGACCCGGGACTTTCTTT.

This chain joins TRBV5-4 and TRBJ2-1; 8 bases fit TRBD2. The CDR3 contains 14 residues. In germline, CDR1 is SGHNT, CDR2 YYREEE (reference sequence). The V segment lost 2 bases and the J segment 6 bases; nucleotides outside the gene matches: 4. The CDR3 loop reads CASSFYGGANEQFF. The CDR3 DNA reads TGTGCCAGCAGCTTCTACGGGGGGGCCAATGAGCAGTTCTTC.

This chain joins TRBV3-1 (or the pseudogene TRBV3-2) and TRBJ1-5; D gene ambiguous. CDR3 size: 9 residues. The germline V gene encodes CDR1 LGHDT and CDR2 YNNKEL (reference sequence). V was shortened by 11 bases and J by 13 bases, with 12 bases between the two germline ends. CDR3 DNA sequence: TGTGCCTCTTCCCCGGGACAGCATTTT. It encodes CASSPGQHF.

CDR3: CAWSVLGLAYEQYF. Written as DNA, the CDR3 is TGTGCCTGGAGTGTACTAGGGTTAGCCTACGAGCAGTACTTC. J is TRBJ2-7 and V is TRBV30; possible D gene TRBD2, 5 bases. The CDR3 contains 14 residues. Trimming took 0 bases from V and 2 from J, leaving 11 bases between them. The V gene's germline CDR1 is GTSNPN and CDR2 SVGIG (reference sequence).

CDR3 DNA: TGTGCCAGTAGTATATCGGTGTCTGGGGCCAACGTCCTGACTTTC. It codes for CASSISVSGANVLTF. The gene calls are TRBV19 and TRBJ2-6; no reliable D call. Germline CDR1 reads LNHDA; CDR2 reads SQIVND (reference sequence). There are 15 residues in the CDR3. V lost 2 bases, J lost 1 base, and 6 bases lay in between.

The rearrangement uses TRBV6-4 and TRBJ2-3, with TRBD1 as a possible D gene (5 bases). The CDR3 is 14 amino acids. Germline V gene data show CDR1 as MRHNA and CDR2 as SNTAGT. Trimming cost V 5 bases and J 2 bases, with 11 bases left between them. In DNA form, the CDR3 reads TGTGCCAGCAGTCGGCAGGGCGACACAGATACGCAGTATTTT. This gives the protein CASSRQGDTDTQYF.

The chain links TRBV29-1 to TRBJ1-2; 7 bases match TRBD1. Unmatched junction bases numbered 7, after V lost 3 bases and J lost 6 bases. This CDR3 region has 13 residues. Germline-derived CDR1 and CDR2 are SQVTM and ANQGSEA. The CDR3 protein is CSVDLTGPDGYTF. CDR3 nucleotide sequence: TGCAGCGTTGATCTGACAGGGCCCGATGGCTACACCTTC.

The J gene is TRBJ1-1, the V gene TRBV7-6; 10 nucleotides agree with TRBD1. The CDR3 spans 14 residues. V was pared by 5 bases and J by 4 bases, with 4 bases of the junction left unmatched. The germline gives CDR1 SGHVS, CDR2 FNYEAQ. CDR3 DNA: TGTGCCAGCAGCCCCCGGACAGGGGGCACTGAAGCTTTCTTT. Protein: CASSPRTGGTEAFF.

The chain joins TRBV2 to TRBJ2-7; 8 positions agree with TRBD1. This CDR3 has 13 amino acids. Germline CDR1 is SNHLY and CDR2 is FYNNEI. With V trimmed by 10 bases and J by 7 bases, 12 bases remained unmatched. The CDR3 spells CATTGQGGFEQYF. DNA for the CDR3: TGTGCCACCACCGGACAGGGCGGATTTGAGCAGTACTTC. Together with reference TRBV2 and TRBJ2-7, the CDR3 gives the full variable domain: EPEVTQTPSHQVTQMGQEVILRCVPISNHLYFYWYRQILGQKVEFLVSFYNNEISEKSEIFDDQFSVERPDGSNFTLKIRSTKLEDSAMYFCATTGQGGFEQYFGPGTRLTVT.

This chain connects TRBV6-5 to TRBJ1-5; D not certain. This CDR3 spans 14 amino acids. CDR1 and CDR2 (germline): MNHEY, SVGAGI. V lost 5 bases, J lost 0 bases, and 8 bases lay in between. This CDR3 reads CASSRTDSNQPQHF. The CDR3 DNA follows: TGTGCCAGCAGTCGAACAGATAGCAATCAGCCCCAGCATTTT.

The CDR3 region has the DNA TGTGCCAGCAGTATCTCAGGACAGCAACCGAACACTGAAGCTTTCTTT. It specifies CASSISGQQPNTEAFF. V usage is TRBV3-1 (or the pseudogene TRBV3-2) and J usage is TRBJ1-1; the D gene is possibly TRBD1 (6 bases). Trimming shortened V by 6 bases and J by 1 base, and 18 bases separated the two germline ends. The CDR3 extends over 16 amino acids. Germline loops: CDR1 LGHDT, CDR2 YNNKEL (reference sequence).

The CDR3 DNA reads as TGTGCCAGTGGGAGGGACCCCTCCGTGGAGCAGTACTTC. It encodes CASGRDPSVEQYF. The chain uses TRBV19 and TRBJ2-7, with 7 bases aligning to TRBD2. Germline V lookup: CDR1 LNHDA, CDR2 SQIVND (reference sequence). Trimming at V came to 8 bases and at J to 7 bases, leaving 11 bases not matched to a gene. The CDR3 runs 13 residues.

This chain uses TRBV6-2 or TRBV6-3 with TRBJ1-2; D may be TRBD1 (6 bases). Germline assignment: CDR1 MNHEY and CDR2 SVGEGT. This CDR3 is 15 amino acids long. Trimming shortened V by 2 bases and J by 6 bases, and 16 bases separated the two germline ends. The CDR3 region has the DNA TGTGCCAGCAGTTACCCCCGCAGGGGTACCGATGGCTACACCTTC. Protein: CASSYPRRGTDGYTF.

This chain uses TRBV10-3 with TRBJ1-4; possible D gene TRBD1, 5 bases. Germline CDR1 is ENHRY and CDR2 is SYGVKD. The CDR3 runs to 14 residues. Between the trimmed V and J ends, which lost 6 bases and 6 bases, there was a span of 14 bases. CDR3 in amino acids: CAISPAGEDEKLFF. Written as DNA, the CDR3 is TGTGCCATCAGCCCCGCGGGGGAGGATGAAAAACTGTTTTTT.

V usage is TRBV10-3 and J usage is TRBJ1-1; D may be TRBD1 (6 bases). Germline CDR1 ENHRY, CDR2 SYGVKD. The CDR3 is 13 amino acids. Trimming stripped 10 bases from V and 0 bases from J, with 12 bases between. CDR3 sequence: CASTDRMNTEAFF. The DNA for the CDR3 is TGTGCCAGCACAGACAGGATGAACACTGAAGCTTTCTTT.

This clone was found a few times. V gene TRBV6-5 combines with J gene TRBJ2-2; the match to TRBD1 covers 7 bases. The CDR3 totals 15 residues. From germline, CDR1 is MNHEY and CDR2 SVGAGI. The ends lost 9 bases at V and 1 base at J; junction bases unmatched: 8. The DNA of the CDR3 is TGTGCCAGTCAACAGGGGCCGGGGAACACCGGGGAGCTGTTTTTT. This codes for CASQQGPGNTGELFF.

The J gene is TRBJ2-5, the V gene TRBV28, with 8 bases identical to TRBD1. The CDR3 is 14 amino acids. Germline V lookup: CDR1 MDHEN, CDR2 SYDVKM. The trim removed 4 bases at V and 3 bases at J, leaving 4 bases unmatched. The chain's CDR3 is CASSWSQGEETQYF. The CDR3 coding sequence is TGTGCCAGCAGTTGGTCACAGGGGGAAGAGACCCAGTACTTC.

The rearrangement joins TRBV9 to TRBJ2-1, with 7 bases identical to TRBD1. V lost 0 bases to trimming and J lost 5 bases; unmatched junction nucleotides: 5. The V gene's germline CDR1 is SGDLS and CDR2 YYNGEE. This CDR3 region has 15 residues. CDR3 protein: CASSVARQGHNEQFF. CDR3 in DNA: TGTGCCAGCAGCGTAGCCCGACAGGGACACAATGAGCAGTTCTTC.

The V call is TRBV5-5, the J call TRBJ1-4; D not resolved. Between the trimmed V and J ends, which lost 4 bases and 0 bases, there was a span of 10 bases. There are 15 residues in the CDR3. Germline V lookup: CDR1 SGHKS, CDR2 YYEKEE (reference sequence). CDR3 sequence reads: CASSPEAPTNEKLFF. The CDR3 nucleotides read TGTGCCAGCAGCCCAGAGGCGCCAACTAATGAAAAACTGTTTTTT.

The rearrangement uses TRBV6-4 and TRBJ1-5, with D uncertain. The V gene lost 4 bases and the J gene lost 6 bases, with 19 bases spanning the gap. The CDR3 is 16 residues long. From germline, CDR1 is MRHNA and CDR2 SNTAGT. The CDR3, as DNA: TGTGCCAGCAGTGCGCCCCCAAAGGAGGAGGGTCAGCCCCAGCATTTT. Protein sequence: CASSAPPKEEGQPQHF.

The chain joins TRBV24-1 to TRBJ1-2; weak D call: TRBD1 (6 bases). The CDR3 contains 12 residues. Trimming pared 10 bases from V and 6 bases from J, leaving 14 bases between. CDR1 and CDR2 from the germline V gene are KGHDR and SFDVKD. CDR3 bases: TGTGCCACGGGGGCAGGGAAAAATGGCTACACCTTC. Translation: CATGAGKNGYTF.